A single T cell receptor (beta chain) is shown here with its context. Per the germline V gene, CDR1 is SQVTM and CDR2 is ANQGSEA. The V segment lost 6 bases and the J segment 5 bases; nucleotides outside the gene matches: 7. CDR3 length: 14 amino acids. This sample was included in a study of PD-L1 blockade in urothelial cancer. Study-level information: Each blood sample yielded a median of about 130,000 T cells.

Described time point: peripheral blood 6 weeks after treatment start. Urothelial carcinoma in patients was locally advanced or metastatic. Patients each gave 1 to 8 samples, pretreatment and on-treatment. The data were produced by immunoSEQ multiplex PCR, yet TCRdb's version contains in-frame clones alone and is incomplete. The table lists about 120,000 clones, approximately 90% of them singletons. The sequenced sample was PBMCs, obtained around atezolizumab (anti-PD-L1) treatment. This receptor was obtained from a man in his sixties with urothelial cancer. The chain combines TRBV29-1 with TRBJ2-1; 10 nucleotides line up with TRBD1. This CDR3 reads CSVQDRGRHNEQFF. The CDR3, as DNA: TGCAGCGTCCAGGACAGGGGGAGACACAATGAGCAGTTCTTC.